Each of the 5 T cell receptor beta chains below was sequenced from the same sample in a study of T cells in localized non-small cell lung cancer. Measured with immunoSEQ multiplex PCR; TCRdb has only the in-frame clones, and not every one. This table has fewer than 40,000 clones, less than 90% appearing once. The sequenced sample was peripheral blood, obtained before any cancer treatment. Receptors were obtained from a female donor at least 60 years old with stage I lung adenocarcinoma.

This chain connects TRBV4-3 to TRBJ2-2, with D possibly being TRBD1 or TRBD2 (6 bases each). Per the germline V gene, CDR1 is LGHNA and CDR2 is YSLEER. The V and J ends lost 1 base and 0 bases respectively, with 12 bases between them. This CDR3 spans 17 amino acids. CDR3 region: CASSQVGGPSNTGELFF. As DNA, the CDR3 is TGCGCCAGCAGCCAAGTCGGGGGCCCTTCGAACACCGGGGAGCTGTTTTTT.

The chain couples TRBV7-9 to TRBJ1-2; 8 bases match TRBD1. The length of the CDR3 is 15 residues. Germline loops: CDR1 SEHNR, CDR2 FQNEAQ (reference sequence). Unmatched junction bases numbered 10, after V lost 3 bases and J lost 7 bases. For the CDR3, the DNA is TGTGCCAGCAGCTTCCTCGCAGGGGGCGCCTTTGGCTACACCTTC. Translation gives CASSFLAGGAFGYTF.

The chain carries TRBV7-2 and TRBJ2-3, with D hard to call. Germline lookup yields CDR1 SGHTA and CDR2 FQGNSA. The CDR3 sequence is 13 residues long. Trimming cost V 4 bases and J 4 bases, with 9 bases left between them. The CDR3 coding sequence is TGTGCCAGCAGCTCCATCCTTTCAGATACGCAGTATTTT. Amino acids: CASSSILSDTQYF.

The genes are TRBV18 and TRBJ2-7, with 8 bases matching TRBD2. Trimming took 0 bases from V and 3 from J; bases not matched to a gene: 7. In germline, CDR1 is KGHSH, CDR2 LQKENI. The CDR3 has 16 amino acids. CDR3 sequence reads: CASSPPSGGVYYEQYF. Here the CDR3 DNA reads TGTGCCAGCTCACCACCGTCGGGAGGGGTCTACTACGAGCAGTACTTC.

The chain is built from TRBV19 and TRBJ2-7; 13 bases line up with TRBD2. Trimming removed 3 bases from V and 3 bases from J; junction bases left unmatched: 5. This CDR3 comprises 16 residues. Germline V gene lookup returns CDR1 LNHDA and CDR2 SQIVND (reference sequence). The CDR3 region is CASSMAGTSGIYEQYF. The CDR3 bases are TGTGCCAGTAGTATGGCCGGGACTAGCGGGATCTACGAGCAGTACTTC.